Presented here are 3 T cell receptor beta chains from one specimen sequenced in a study of T cells after posttransplantation cyclophosphamide. Here immunoSEQ multiplex PCR was the method, and the copy in TCRdb shows in-frame clones only, minus some. There are thousands of clones in the sample, none observed a single time. A marrow graft followed busulfan-fludarabine conditioning, with cyclophosphamide on days +3 and +4. The sample here was PBMCs, taken after allogeneic stem cell transplant with posttransplant cyclophosphamide. These receptors originate from a male patient aged 45-60 years who received an allogeneic stem cell transplant from an unrelated donor, was CMV-positive, and had acute GVHD only. The T cells may come from the graft donor.

This clone occurred many times. CDR3 amino acids: CASSLGTGAWTQYF. CDR3 nucleotide sequence: TGTGCCAGCAGCTTAGGGACAGGGGCTTGGACCCAGTACTTC. The V and J genes are TRBV7-9 and TRBJ2-5; 9 bases fit TRBD1. This CDR3 comprises 14 residues. V shed 1 base and J 7 bases; nucleotides not matched to a gene: 4. The germline V gene encodes CDR1 SEHNR and CDR2 FQNEAQ (reference sequence).

This clone was counted at least ten times. V gene TRBV4-2 combines with J gene TRBJ1-5; possibly TRBD1 for D (6 bases). V lost 4 bases and J lost 0, with 13 bases in between. CDR3 length equals 16 residues. Per germline, CDR1 LGHNA and CDR2 YNFKEQ. The CDR3 reads CASSPQGYDSNQPQHF. The CDR3, as DNA: TGTGCCAGCAGCCCCCAGGGGTACGATAGCAATCAGCCCCAGCATTTT.

This clone was recorded at least ten times. This chain uses TRBV11-2 with TRBJ1-5; D is unresolved. The CDR3 consists of 13 residues. Germline CDR1 and CDR2: SGHAT and FQNNGV. V was trimmed by 1 base and J by 7 bases, leaving 8 bases between them. The CDR3 nucleotides read TGTGCCAGCAGCTTAGGAGGTGAACAGCCCCAGCATTTT. This translates into CASSLGGEQPQHF.